This passage covers 8 T cell receptor beta chains from one sample sequenced in a study of vaccination and CD4 T cells after COVID-19. Their antigens remain unidentified. CD4+ T cells that had been cultured provided DNA sequenced with the Oncomine TCR Beta short-read assay. TCRdb re-analysed the PCR reads in MiXCR, keeping a single row per CDR3 protein. The table lists fewer than 15,000 distinct CDR3 sequences, around three fifths of them singletons. Treatment indicated: approximately 9-day PBMC culture with coronavirus spike peptide pools or control peptides (ViraFEST assay). Sequenced: CD4+ T cells from blood, cultured in vitro. These receptors all come from a human donor who had recovered from COVID-19.

V and J are TRBV11-2 and TRBJ2-7; 9 bases are shared with TRBD1. Germline V gene sequence: CDR1 SGHAT, CDR2 FQNNGV. J lost 4 bases, V lost 1 base, and 5 bases had no gene match. The CDR3 has 15 amino acids. DNA of the CDR3: TGTGCCAGCAGCTTAGGGACGGGGACAGGGTACGAGCAGTACTTC. Encoded protein: CASSLGTGTGYEQYF.

The rearrangement uses TRBV18 and TRBJ2-2; no definite D call. From germline, CDR1 is KGHSH and CDR2 LQKENI. V was cut by 3 bases and J by 0 bases, with 11 bases left in between. The length of the CDR3 is 16 residues. The chain's CDR3 is CASSPLVNANTGELFF. For the CDR3, the DNA is TGTGCCAGCTCACCCCTTGTGAATGCGAACACCGGGGAGCTGTTTTTT.

V usage is TRBV20-1 and J usage is TRBJ1-5, with TRBD1 matching 8 bases. V shed 1 base and J 1 base; nucleotides not matched to a gene: 6. The CDR3 spans 16 residues. CDR1 DFQATT and CDR2 SNEGSKA come from the germline V gene (reference sequence). The CDR3: CSARATGGGSNQPQHF. The DNA of the CDR3 is TGCAGTGCTAGAGCCACAGGGGGAGGAAGCAATCAGCCCCAGCATTTT.

The genes are TRBV7-9 and TRBJ2-1; 7 bases agree with TRBD2. V lost 2 bases and J lost 6; bases outside the gene matches: 7. CDR1 and CDR2 (germline): SEHNR, FQNEAQ (reference sequence). This CDR3 contains 15 residues. The CDR3 nucleotides are TGTGCCAGCAGCTTATCCCAGGGAGGGCTCAATGAGCAGTTCTTC. Translation gives CASSLSQGGLNEQFF. The variable domain in full, with the rest retrieved from reference TRBV7-9 and TRBJ2-1, is DTGVSQNPRHKITKRGQNVTFRCDPISEHNRLYWYRQTLGQGPEFLTYFQNEAQLEKSRLLSDRFSAERPKGSFSTLEIQRTEQGDSAMYLCASSLSQGGLNEQFFGPGTRLTVL.

In DNA, the CDR3 is TGTGCCAGCAGTTTACGGGGCGCTGGAAACACCATATATTTT. Residues: CASSLRGAGNTIYF. V gene TRBV28 combines with J gene TRBJ1-3; a weak D match, TRBD1 (5 bases). From germline, CDR1 is MDHEN and CDR2 SYDVKM. The CDR3 runs to 14 residues. V lost 2 bases and J 2 bases, leaving 7 bases between the germline ends.

The chain couples TRBV19 to TRBJ2-3; TRBD2 is a possible D gene (5 bases). V lost 4 bases to trimming and J lost 7 bases, with 15 bases between them. Germline assignment: CDR1 LNHDA and CDR2 SQIVND (reference sequence). The CDR3 consists of 14 residues. The CDR3 sequence: CASSRGDGLHTQYF. The CDR3 region has the DNA TGTGCCAGTAGTAGGGGAGACGGCCTGCATACGCAGTATTTT.

This chain joins TRBV4-2 and TRBJ2-3; TRBD2 might be the D (6 bases). Per the germline V gene, CDR1 is LGHNA and CDR2 is YNFKEQ. V lost 3 bases and J 2 bases, leaving 12 bases between the germline ends. The CDR3 is 15 residues long. The CDR3: CASSQIADFTDTQYF. In DNA, the CDR3 is TGTGCCAGCAGCCAGATAGCGGACTTCACAGATACGCAGTATTTT.

The sample holds a few counts of this clonotype. This chain links TRBV6-1 with TRBJ1-1; tentatively, D is TRBD1 (5 bases). V dropped 7 bases and J dropped 0 bases, with 6 bases sitting between them. CDR3 length equals 12 residues. Germline values: CDR1 MNHNS, CDR2 SASEGT. The CDR3 DNA sequence: TGTGCCAGCAAAGGGGTGAACACTGAAGCTTTCTTT. Its translation: CASKGVNTEAFF.